This note documents a single T cell receptor (beta chain) sequence. One entry per CDR3 protein, called by TCRdb with MiXCR from the RT-PCR reads. This table has about 680,000 distinct CDR3 sequences, 14% appearing once. Germline V lookup: CDR1 LGHNA, CDR2 YNFKEQ. There are 15 residues in the CDR3. The trim removed 4 bases at V and 4 bases at J, leaving 7 bases unmatched. This clonotype originated in a female donor in good health, serving as a healthy control. Sequenced input: memory CD4+ T cells from blood. V and J are TRBV4-2 and TRBJ2-5; 9 bases line up with TRBD2. This CDR3 reads CASSPRIAGAETQYF. DNA for the CDR3: TGTGCCAGCAGCCCCCGAATAGCGGGGGCAGAGACCCAGTACTTC.